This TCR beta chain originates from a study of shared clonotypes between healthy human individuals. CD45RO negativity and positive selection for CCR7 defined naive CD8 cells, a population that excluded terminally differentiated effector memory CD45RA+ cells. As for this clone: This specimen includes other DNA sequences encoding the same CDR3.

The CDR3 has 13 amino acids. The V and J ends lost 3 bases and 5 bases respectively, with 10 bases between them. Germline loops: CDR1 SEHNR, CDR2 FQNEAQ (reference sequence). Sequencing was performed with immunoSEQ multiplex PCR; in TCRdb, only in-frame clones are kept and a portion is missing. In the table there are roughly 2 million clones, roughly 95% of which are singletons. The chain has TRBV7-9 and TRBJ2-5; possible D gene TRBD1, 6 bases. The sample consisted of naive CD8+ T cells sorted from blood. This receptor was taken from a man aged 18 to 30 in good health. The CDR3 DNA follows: TGTGCCAGCAGCTTGGCAGGGGCGGAGACCCAGTACTTC. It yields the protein CASSLAGAETQYF.